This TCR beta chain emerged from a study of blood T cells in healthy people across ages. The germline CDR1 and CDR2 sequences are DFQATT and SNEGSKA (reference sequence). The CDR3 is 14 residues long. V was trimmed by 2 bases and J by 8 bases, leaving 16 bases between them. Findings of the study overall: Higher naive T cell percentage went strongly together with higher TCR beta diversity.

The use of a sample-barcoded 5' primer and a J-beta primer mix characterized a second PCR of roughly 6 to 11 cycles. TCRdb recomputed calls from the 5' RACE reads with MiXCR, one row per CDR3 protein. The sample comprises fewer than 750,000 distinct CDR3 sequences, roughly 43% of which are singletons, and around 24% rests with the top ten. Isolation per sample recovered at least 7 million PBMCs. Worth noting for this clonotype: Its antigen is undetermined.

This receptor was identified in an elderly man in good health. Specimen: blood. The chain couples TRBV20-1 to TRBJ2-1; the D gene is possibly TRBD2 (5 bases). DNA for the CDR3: TGCAGTGCTAGAAACCCCTCGGGGAAGGATGAGCAGTTCTTC. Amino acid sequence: CSARNPSGKDEQFF.